One and the same sample provided the 5 T cell receptor beta chains below, sequenced in a study of identical twins (TCRdb year 2016). Receptor amplification or capture employed 5' RACE. Instrument on record: Illumina HiSeq 2000. Using fastp at Q25 and MiXCR, TCRdb reprocessed the public reads and kept productive beta chains. Entries that share a CDR3 protein sequence are merged under the most common genes and DNA. Recorded for this sample are some 320,000 distinct CDR3 sequences; 10% to 15% of them occurred a single time. The ten largest clones capture 7.2% of the sample. The data also belong to a second study, concerning yellow fever vaccine responses in identical twins.

The source material was CD8+ T cells sorted from blood. The receptors shown here come from a woman aged 18 to 35 in good health.

This clonotype appeared a few times. The rearrangement joins TRBV29-1 to TRBJ1-2; a possible D gene is TRBD1 (5 bases). Trimming took off 8 bases at V and 1 base at J, with 14 bases between the two ends. This CDR3 region has 13 residues. Per germline, CDR1 SQVTM and CDR2 ANQGSEA. As DNA, the CDR3 is TGCAGCATCATCCTAGACAGTAACTATGGCTACACCTTC. It yields the protein CSIILDSNYGYTF. Supplemented by reference TRBV29-1 and TRBJ1-2, the full variable domain reads SAVISQKPSRDICQRGTSLTIQCQVDSQVTMMFWYRQQPGQSLTLIATANQGSEATYESGFVIDKFPISRPNLTFSTLTVSNMSPEDSSIYLCSIILDSNYGYTFGSGTRLTVV.

This clonotype has only a few counts. The chain recombines TRBV20-1 with TRBJ2-3; possible D gene TRBD2, 6 bases. The CDR3 loop spans 16 amino acids. The ends were cut back, 3 bases at V and 6 bases at J, with 22 bases in the middle. Germline CDR1 DFQATT, CDR2 SNEGSKA (reference sequence). The CDR3 reads CSASFRRDAKGDTQYF. Written as DNA, the CDR3 is TGCAGTGCTAGCTTTCGGAGGGACGCCAAAGGCGATACGCAGTATTTT.

The chain couples TRBV27 to TRBJ2-3, with 11 nucleotides matching TRBD2. The CDR3 length is 19 residues. Germline trimming cut 1 base from V and 4 bases from J; bases unmatched to any gene: 13. The germline CDR1 and CDR2 sequences are MNHEY and SMNVEV (reference sequence). The CDR3: CASSLLAPSGGPISDTQYF. The CDR3 bases are TGTGCCAGCAGTTTATTAGCGCCTAGCGGGGGGCCGATATCAGATACGCAGTATTTT.

This clonotype is classed as medium-sized. This chain connects TRBV13 to TRBJ1-1; D perhaps matches TRBD1 (6 bases). Germline CDR1 PRHDT, CDR2 FYEKMQ (reference sequence). This CDR3 comprises 14 residues. V dropped 6 bases and J dropped 6 bases, with 17 bases sitting between them. CDR3 residues: CASRHKGGSAEAFF. For the CDR3, the DNA is TGTGCCAGCAGGCATAAAGGGGGTTCGGCTGAAGCTTTCTTT.

The rearrangement uses TRBV28 and TRBJ2-7; 8 bases fit TRBD2. Germline trimming cut 5 bases from V and 3 bases from J; bases unmatched to any gene: 6. Germline V gives CDR1 MDHEN, CDR2 SYDVKM. CDR3 length equals 14 residues. The CDR3 nucleotides are TGTGCCAGCAGTCAGCTCGGGAGGGACTACGAGCAGTACTTC. It is translated as CASSQLGRDYEQYF.